This T cell receptor beta chain emerged from a study of shared clonotypes between healthy human individuals. Study results and caveats: Non-shared clonotypes were found to have lower generation probabilities than the clonotypes that were shared by all four of the sorted-subset donors.

Positive CCR7 selection of CD45RO-negative cells yielded the naive CD8 cells, and terminally differentiated effector memory CD45RA+ cells were excluded. Donors included only healthy HIV-negative adults lacking recent acute infections or vaccinations. Note on this clone: The antigen remains undetermined.

Germline CDR1 is SGHRS and CDR2 is YFSETQ. This CDR3 is 16 amino acids long. J gave up 4 bases and V 0 bases, and 4 bases lay outside the gene matches. Profiling relied on immunoSEQ multiplex PCR, and the TCRdb table lists in-frame clones only, not all of them. In the table there are around 600,000 clones, more than 95% of which are singletons. The clonotype was recovered from a man younger than 40 in good health. Specimen: naive CD8+ T cells sorted from blood. The chain combines TRBV5-1 with TRBJ2-1; TRBD2 matches 10 bases. The CDR3: CASSLETSGIYNEQFF. CDR3 sequence (DNA): TGCGCCAGCAGCTTGGAAACTAGCGGGATATACAATGAGCAGTTCTTC.